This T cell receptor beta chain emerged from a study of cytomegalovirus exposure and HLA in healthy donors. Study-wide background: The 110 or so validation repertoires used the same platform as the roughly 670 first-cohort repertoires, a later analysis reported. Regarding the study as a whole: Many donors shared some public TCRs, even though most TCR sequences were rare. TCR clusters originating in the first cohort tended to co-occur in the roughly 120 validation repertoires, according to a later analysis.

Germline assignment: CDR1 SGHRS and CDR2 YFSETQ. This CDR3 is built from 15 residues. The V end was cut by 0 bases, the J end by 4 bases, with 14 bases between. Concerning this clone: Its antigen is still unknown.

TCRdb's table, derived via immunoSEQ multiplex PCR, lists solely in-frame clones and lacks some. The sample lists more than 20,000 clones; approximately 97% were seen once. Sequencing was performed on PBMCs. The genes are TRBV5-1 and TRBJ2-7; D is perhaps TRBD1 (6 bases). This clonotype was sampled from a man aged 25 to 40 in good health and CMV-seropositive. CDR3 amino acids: CASSLVPGDQYEQYF. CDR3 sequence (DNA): TGCGCCAGCAGCTTGGTTCCAGGGGATCAATACGAGCAGTACTTC.